This entry is about one T cell receptor (beta chain). Its antigen is still unknown. The data were obtained in a study of OX40 agonist ivuxolimab in advanced cancers. About the research overall: Cancers in dose escalation were hepatocellular, melanoma, renal cell and head and neck. Study-wide results and limits: Relative to CD4+ cells, CD8+ T cells on average had more expanded clones.

Sequenced by immunoSEQ multiplex PCR; TCRdb stores in-frame clones only, minus some. The sample has 150,000 to 180,000 clones; 94% are singletons. Germline values: CDR1 MDHEN, CDR2 SYDVKM. Trimming pared 3 bases from V and 6 bases from J, leaving 14 bases between. The CDR3 is 14 amino acids. The sequence derives from an adult with an advanced solid tumor such as melanoma, head and neck, liver or kidney cancer. The chain joins TRBV28 to TRBJ1-1; tentatively, D is TRBD1 (5 bases). The sequenced sample was CD4+ or CD8+ T cells sorted from blood, obtained in a trial of the OX40 agonist ivuxolimab. The CDR3 loop reads CASSLSQGVAEAFF. As DNA, the CDR3 is TGTGCCAGCAGTTTGTCCCAGGGTGTAGCTGAAGCTTTCTTT.